This section outlines one T cell receptor (beta chain) sequence together with its context. Its antigen is unknown. This record belongs to a study of PD-1 blockade in classical Hodgkin lymphoma. The study's findings and limits: Newly diagnosed and completely responding patients shared comparable baseline diversity. Those starting nivolumab under 1 year post-ASCT were excluded. Lower baseline TCR diversity was reported for newly diagnosed patients than for healthy donors.

Every single patient, without exception, relapsed after autologous stem cell transplantation, and brentuximab vedotin exposure varied. The table came from immunoSEQ multiplex PCR; TCRdb's copy has only in-frame clones and leaves some out. The table lists 20,000 to 25,000 clones, 65% to 80% of them singletons, with roughly 8% in the top ten. The V gene's germline CDR1 is LGHNT and CDR2 FRNRAP. The CDR3 has 14 amino acids. Trimming cost V 2 bases and J 5 bases; bases outside gene matches: 5. Sequenced here: peripheral blood mononuclear cells (PBMCs), sampled before the second cycle of nivolumab. This TCR came from a human donor with classical Hodgkin lymphoma. The gene calls are TRBV12-5 and TRBJ2-7, with 8 bases fitting TRBD2. For the CDR3, the DNA is TGTGCTAGTGGTTTGTCGGGAGGGTTAAACGAGCAGTACTTC. Translation gives CASGLSGGLNEQYF.